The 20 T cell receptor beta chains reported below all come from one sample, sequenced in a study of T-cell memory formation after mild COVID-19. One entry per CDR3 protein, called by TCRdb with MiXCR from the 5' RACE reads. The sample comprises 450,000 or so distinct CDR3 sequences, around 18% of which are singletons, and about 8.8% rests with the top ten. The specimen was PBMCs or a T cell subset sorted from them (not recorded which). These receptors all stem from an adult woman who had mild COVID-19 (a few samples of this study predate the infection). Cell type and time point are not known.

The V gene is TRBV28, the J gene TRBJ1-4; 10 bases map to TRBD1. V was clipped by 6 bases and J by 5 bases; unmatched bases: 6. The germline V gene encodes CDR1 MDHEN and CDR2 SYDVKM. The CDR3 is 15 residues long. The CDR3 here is CASSGDRGGNEKLFF. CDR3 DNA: TGTGCCAGCAGCGGGGACAGGGGAGGAAATGAAAAACTGTTTTTT. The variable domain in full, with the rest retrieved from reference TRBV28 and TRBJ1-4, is DVKVTQSSRYLVKRTGEKVFLECVQDMDHENMFWYRQDPGLGLRLIYFSYDVKMKEKGDIPEGYSVSREKKERFSLILESASTNQTSMYLCASSGDRGGNEKLFFGSGTQLSVL.

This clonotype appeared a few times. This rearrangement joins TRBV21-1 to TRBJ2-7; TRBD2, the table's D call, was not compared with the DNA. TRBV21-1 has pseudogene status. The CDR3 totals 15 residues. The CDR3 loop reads CASSTSLAGSDEQYF. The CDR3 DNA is TGTGCCAGCAGCACCAGTCTAGCGGGATCTGACGAGCAGTACTTC.

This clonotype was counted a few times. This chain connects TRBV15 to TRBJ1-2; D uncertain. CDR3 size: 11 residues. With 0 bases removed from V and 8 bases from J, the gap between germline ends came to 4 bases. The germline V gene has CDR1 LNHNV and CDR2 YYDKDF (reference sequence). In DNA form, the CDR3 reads TGTGCCACCAGCAGAGATGGGGGCTACACCTTC. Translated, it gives CATSRDGGYTF.

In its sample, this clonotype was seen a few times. Written as DNA, the CDR3 is TGTGCCAGCAGGGACGACAGGATTTCGTACGAGCAGTACTTC. Its translation is CASRDDRISYEQYF. J is TRBJ2-7 and V is TRBV6-6; possible D gene TRBD1, 6 bases. Trimming shortened V by 6 bases and J by 4 bases, and 16 bases separated the two germline ends. In germline, CDR1 is MNHNY, CDR2 SVGAGI (reference sequence). The CDR3 spans 14 residues.

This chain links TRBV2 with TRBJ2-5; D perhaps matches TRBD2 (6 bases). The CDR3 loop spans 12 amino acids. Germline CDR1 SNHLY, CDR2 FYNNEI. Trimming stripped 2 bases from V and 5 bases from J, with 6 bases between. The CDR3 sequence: CASSERGETQYF. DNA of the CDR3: TGTGCCAGCAGTGAACGGGGGGAGACCCAGTACTTC. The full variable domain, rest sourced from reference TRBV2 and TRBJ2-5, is EPEVTQTPSHQVTQMGQEVILRCVPISNHLYFYWYRQILGQKVEFLVSFYNNEISEKSEIFDDQFSVERPDGSNFTLKIRSTKLEDSAMYFCASSERGETQYFGPGTRLLVL.

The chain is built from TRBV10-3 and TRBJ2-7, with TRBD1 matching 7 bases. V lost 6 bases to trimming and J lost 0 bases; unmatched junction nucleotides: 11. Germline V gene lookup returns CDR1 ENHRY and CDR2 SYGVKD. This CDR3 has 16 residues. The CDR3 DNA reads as TGTGCCATCAGGGAAGAGCAGGGGGTCAGCTCCTACGAGCAGTACTTC. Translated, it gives CAIREEQGVSSYEQYF.

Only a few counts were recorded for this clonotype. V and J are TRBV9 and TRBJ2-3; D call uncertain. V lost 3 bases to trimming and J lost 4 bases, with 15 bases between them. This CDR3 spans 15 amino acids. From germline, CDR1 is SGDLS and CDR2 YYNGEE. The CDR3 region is CASSARSQSADTQYF. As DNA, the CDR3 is TGTGCCAGCAGCGCTCGGTCCCAGTCGGCAGATACGCAGTATTTT.

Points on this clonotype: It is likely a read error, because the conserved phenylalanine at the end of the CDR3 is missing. For the CDR3, the DNA is TGCAGTGCTAGAGACGGGACTGTTTCGCTTTTCGAGCAGTACCTC. Amino acid sequence: CSARDGTVSLFEQYL. This chain uses TRBV20-1 with TRBJ2-7; D is perhaps TRBD2 (6 bases). CDR3 size: 15 residues. Trimming pared 0 bases from V and 6 bases from J, leaving 18 bases between. Germline values: CDR1 DFQATT, CDR2 SNEGSKA (reference sequence).

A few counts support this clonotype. The CDR3 region has the DNA TGTGCCAGCACTTCACTAGCGCTCTACCGGGACCAGTACTTC. It yields the protein CASTSLALYRDQYF. The chain couples TRBV2 to TRBJ2-5; 7 bases match TRBD2. The V gene end was trimmed by 7 bases and the J gene end by 10 bases; junction bases not matched to a gene: 15. Germline-derived CDR1 and CDR2 are SNHLY and FYNNEI. CDR3 size: 14 residues.

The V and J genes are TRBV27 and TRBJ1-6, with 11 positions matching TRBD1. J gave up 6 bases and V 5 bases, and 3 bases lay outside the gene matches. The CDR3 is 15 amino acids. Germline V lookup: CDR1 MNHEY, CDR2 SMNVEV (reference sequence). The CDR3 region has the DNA TGTGCCAGCAGTACCGGGACAGGGGGTAATTCACCCCTCCACTTT. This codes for CASSTGTGGNSPLHF.

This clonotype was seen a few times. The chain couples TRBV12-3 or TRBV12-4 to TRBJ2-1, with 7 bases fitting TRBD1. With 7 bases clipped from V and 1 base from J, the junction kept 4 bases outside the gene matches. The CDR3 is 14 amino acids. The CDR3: CASIKGQSYNEQFF. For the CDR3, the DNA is TGTGCCAGCATCAAGGGACAGTCCTACAATGAGCAGTTCTTC.

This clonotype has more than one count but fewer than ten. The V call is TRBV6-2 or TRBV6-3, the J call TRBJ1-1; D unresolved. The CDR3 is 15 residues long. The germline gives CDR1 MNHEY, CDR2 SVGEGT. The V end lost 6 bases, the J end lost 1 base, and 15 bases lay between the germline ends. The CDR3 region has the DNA TGTGCCAGCAGCTACCTAGCACGGAGGAACACTGAAGCTTTCTTT. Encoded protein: CASSYLARRNTEAFF.

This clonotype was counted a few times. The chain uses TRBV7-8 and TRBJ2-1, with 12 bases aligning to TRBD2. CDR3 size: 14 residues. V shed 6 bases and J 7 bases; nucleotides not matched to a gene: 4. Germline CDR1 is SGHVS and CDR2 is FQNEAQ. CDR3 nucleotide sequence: TGTGCCAGCAGGCTACTAGCGGGAGGAAATGAGCAGTTCTTC. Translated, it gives CASRLLAGGNEQFF.

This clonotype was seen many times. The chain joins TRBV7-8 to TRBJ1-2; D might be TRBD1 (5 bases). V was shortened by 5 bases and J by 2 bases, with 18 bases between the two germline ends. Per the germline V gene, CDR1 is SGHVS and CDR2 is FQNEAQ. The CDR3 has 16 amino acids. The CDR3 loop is CASSPHPTETNYGYTF. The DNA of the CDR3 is TGTGCCAGCAGCCCCCACCCGACAGAGACGAACTATGGCTACACCTTC.

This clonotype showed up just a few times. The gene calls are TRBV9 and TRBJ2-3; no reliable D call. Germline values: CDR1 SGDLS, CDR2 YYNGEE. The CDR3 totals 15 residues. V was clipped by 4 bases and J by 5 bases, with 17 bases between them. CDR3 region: CASSPAVDLGDTQYF. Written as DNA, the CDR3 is TGTGCCAGCAGCCCCGCCGTAGACCTAGGAGATACGCAGTATTTT.

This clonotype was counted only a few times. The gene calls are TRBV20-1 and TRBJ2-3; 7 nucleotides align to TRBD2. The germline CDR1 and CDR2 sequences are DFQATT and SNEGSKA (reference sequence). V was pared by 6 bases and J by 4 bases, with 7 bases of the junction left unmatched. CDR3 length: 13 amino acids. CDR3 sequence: CSAPGLVSDTQYF. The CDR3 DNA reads TGCAGTGCCCCCGGACTAGTGTCAGATACGCAGTATTTT.

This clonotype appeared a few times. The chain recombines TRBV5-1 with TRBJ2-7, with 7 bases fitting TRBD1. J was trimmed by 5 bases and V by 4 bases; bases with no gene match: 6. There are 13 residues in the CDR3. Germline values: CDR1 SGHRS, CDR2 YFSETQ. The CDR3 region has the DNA TGCGCCAGCAGCCGAGGGGGCTCGGACGAGCAGTACTTC. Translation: CASSRGGSDEQYF.

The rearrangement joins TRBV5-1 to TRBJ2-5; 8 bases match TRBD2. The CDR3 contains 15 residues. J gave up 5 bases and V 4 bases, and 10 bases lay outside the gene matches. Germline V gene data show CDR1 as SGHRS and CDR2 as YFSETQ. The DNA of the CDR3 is TGCGCCAGCAGCCCTCTCGCGGGGGGAAGGGAGACCCAGTACTTC. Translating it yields CASSPLAGGRETQYF.

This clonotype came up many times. CDR3 DNA sequence: TGTGCCAGCAGGCTACCGGGACAGGGCAGCACAGATACGCAGTATTTT. It yields the protein CASRLPGQGSTDTQYF. The genes are TRBV5-6 and TRBJ2-3; 9 nucleotides match TRBD1. In germline, CDR1 is SGHDT, CDR2 YYEEEE. CDR3 length: 16 amino acids. V lost 5 bases, J lost 0 bases, and 7 bases stayed unmatched. Full variable domain (outside the CDR3, taken from reference TRBV5-6 and TRBJ2-3): DAGVTQSPTHLIKTRGQQVTLRCSPKSGHDTVSWYQQALGQGPQFIFQYYEEEERQRGNFPDRFSGHQFPNYSSELNVNALLLGDSALYLCASRLPGQGSTDTQYFGPGTRLTVL.

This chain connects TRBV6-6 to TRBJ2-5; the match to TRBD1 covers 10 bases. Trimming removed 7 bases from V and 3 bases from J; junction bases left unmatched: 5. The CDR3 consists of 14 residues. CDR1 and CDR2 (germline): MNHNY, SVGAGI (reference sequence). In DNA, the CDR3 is TGTGCCAGCAATGACAGGGGGCTAGAAGAGACCCAGTACTTC. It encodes CASNDRGLEETQYF.